This is a list of T cell receptor beta chains from one sample in a study of blood T cell repertoires in COVID-19. Assay used: immunoSEQ multiplex PCR; TCRdb lists only in-frame clones, some missing. This table holds 150,000 or so clones, approximately 80% found once. Sequencing used PBMCs or T cells enriched from blood (not recorded which). The receptor set was obtained from a man between 40 and 49 years old who had recovered from COVID-19. CDR3s include the opening cysteine and the closing phenylalanine or tryptophan. The D gene is left open where the match is weak. A row's size may be missing; if present it is once, few, many or a size class.

NA	TRBV18	TRBJ1-5	18	NA	TGTGCCAGCTCACAAAATGACAGGCCTCGCTATAGCAATCAGCCCCAGCATTTT	CASSQNDRPRYSNQPQHF
NA	TRBV5-1	TRBJ2-5	14	NA	TGCGCCAGCAGCCCGCGGGGCCCCGTCAGGACCCAGTACTTC	CASSPRGPVRTQYF
NA	TRBV2	TRBJ1-1	14	TRBD1	TGTGCCGGCCGGACAGGGGACATGAACACTGAAGCTTTCTTT	CAGRTGDMNTEAFF
NA	TRBV5-1	TRBJ2-3	16	TRBD1	TGCGCCAGCAGCTTGGTAGGGACAGGGGGATTGGATACGCAGTATTTT	CASSLVGTGGLDTQYF
NA	TRBV5-8	TRBJ1-2	13	NA	TGTGCCAGCAGCTTTCTCACAGAAGATGGCTACACCTTC	CASSFLTEDGYTF
few	TRBV18	TRBJ1-2	16	TRBD1	TGTGCCAGCTCACCACCGATAGGACAGGGTTTTATGGGCTACACCTTC	CASSPPIGQGFMGYTF
NA	TRBV5-6	TRBJ2-7	15	TRBD2	TGTGCCAGCAGCCGTAGCGGGGGGCACTCCTACGAGCAGTACTTC	CASSRSGGHSYEQYF
NA	TRBV25-1	TRBJ1-1	13	NA	TGTGCCAGCAGTGGGGGGCCCAACACTGAAGCTTTCTTT	CASSGGPNTEAFF
NA	TRBV10-3	TRBJ1-2	13	NA	TGTGCCATCAGCCCCCGGCGGGCGGACGGCTACACCTTC	CAISPRRADGYTF
NA	TRBV5-1	TRBJ2-3	13	NA	TGCGCCAGCAGCTTAGAGAGCACAGATACGCAGTATTTT	CASSLESTDTQYF
NA	TRBV5-1	TRBJ2-5	13	NA	TGCGCCAGCAGCTTTAGCAGGGGCGAGACCCAGTACTTC	CASSFSRGETQYF
NA	TRBV5-1	TRBJ2-1	15	NA	TGCGCCAGCAGCTCAGTAGCGTCGCTAGAAAATGAGCAGTTCTTC	CASSSVASLENEQFF
NA	TRBV3-1/TRBV3-2	TRBJ2-4	16	NA	TGTGCCAGCAGCCCGACAGTTGGTATAGCCAAAAACATTCAGTACTTC	CASSPTVGIAKNIQYF
NA	TRBV29-1	TRBJ1-1	11	NA	TGCAGCGTTGCAGGTTGGACTGAAGCTTTCTTT	CSVAGWTEAFF
once	TRBV5-6	TRBJ2-3	15	TRBD2	TGTGCCAGCAGCTTCGCGGGGGGACCGGGTGATACGCAGTATTTT	CASSFAGGPGDTQYF
NA	TRBV21-1	TRBJ2-7	22	NA	TGTGCCAGCAGCAAAGTGCTGGCCAGGACTAGCGGGGGGGTATTGAACCCCTACGAGCAGTACTTC	CASSKVLARTSGGVLNPYEQYF
NA	TRBV14	TRBJ1-6	15	TRBD1	TGTGCCAGCAGCCAAGATGCAGGGGGCGGTTCACCCCTCCACTTT	CASSQDAGGGSPLHF
NA	TRBV2	TRBJ2-5	11	TRBD2	TGTGCCAGCCAGATCTCTAGCGGGGCCTACTTC	CASQISSGAYF
once	TRBV9	TRBJ2-1	12	NA	TGTGCCAGCAGTCCGAGATACAATGAGCAGTTCTTC	CASSPRYNEQFF
NA	TRBV7-9	TRBJ1-4	15	TRBD1	TGTGCCAGCAGCGCCCCGACAGGGTCTAATGAAAAACTGTTTTTT	CASSAPTGSNEKLFF
NA	TRBV10-3	TRBJ2-1	14	TRBD1	TGTGCCATCTCACCCGGACAGGAGGACAATGAGCAGTTCTTC	CAISPGQEDNEQFF
NA	TRBV6-5	TRBJ1-6	13	NA	TGTGCCAGCAGTTACCTAGGGGATTCACCCCTCCACTTT	CASSYLGDSPLHF
NA	TRBV11-1	TRBJ1-2	16	TRBD1	TGTGCCAGCAGCGCCAAGGACAGGGGGCCAAGCTATGGCTACACCTTC	CASSAKDRGPSYGYTF
NA	TRBV2	TRBJ1-6	14	NA	TGTGCCAGCAGTGAGGGCAGGGGCGATTCACCCCTCCACTTT	CASSEGRGDSPLHF
NA	TRBV7-9	TRBJ2-5	14	TRBD2	TGTGCCAGCAGCCCGAGCGGGGTCCAAGAGACCCAGTACTTC	CASSPSGVQETQYF
many	TRBV30	TRBJ1-1	16	NA	TGTGCCTGGAGAATTTTTCCCGGGACACAGAACACTGAAGCTTTCTTT	CAWRIFPGTQNTEAFF